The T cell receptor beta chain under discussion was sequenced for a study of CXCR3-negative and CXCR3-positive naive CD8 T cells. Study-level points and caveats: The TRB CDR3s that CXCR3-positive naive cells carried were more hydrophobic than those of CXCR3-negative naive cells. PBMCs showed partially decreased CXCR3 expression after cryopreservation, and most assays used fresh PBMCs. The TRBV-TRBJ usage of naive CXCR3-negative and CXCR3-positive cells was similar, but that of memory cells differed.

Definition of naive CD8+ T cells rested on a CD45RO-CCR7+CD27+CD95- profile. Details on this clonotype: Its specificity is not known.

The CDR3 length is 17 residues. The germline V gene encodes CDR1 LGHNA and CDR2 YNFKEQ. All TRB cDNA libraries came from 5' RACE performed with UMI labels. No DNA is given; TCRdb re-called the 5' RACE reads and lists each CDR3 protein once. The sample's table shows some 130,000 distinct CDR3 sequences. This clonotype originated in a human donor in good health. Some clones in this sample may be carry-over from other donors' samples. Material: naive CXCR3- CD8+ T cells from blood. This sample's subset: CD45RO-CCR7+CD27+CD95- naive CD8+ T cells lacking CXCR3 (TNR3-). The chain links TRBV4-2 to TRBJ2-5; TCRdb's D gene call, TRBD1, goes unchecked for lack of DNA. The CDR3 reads CASSQAHGGADQETQYF.